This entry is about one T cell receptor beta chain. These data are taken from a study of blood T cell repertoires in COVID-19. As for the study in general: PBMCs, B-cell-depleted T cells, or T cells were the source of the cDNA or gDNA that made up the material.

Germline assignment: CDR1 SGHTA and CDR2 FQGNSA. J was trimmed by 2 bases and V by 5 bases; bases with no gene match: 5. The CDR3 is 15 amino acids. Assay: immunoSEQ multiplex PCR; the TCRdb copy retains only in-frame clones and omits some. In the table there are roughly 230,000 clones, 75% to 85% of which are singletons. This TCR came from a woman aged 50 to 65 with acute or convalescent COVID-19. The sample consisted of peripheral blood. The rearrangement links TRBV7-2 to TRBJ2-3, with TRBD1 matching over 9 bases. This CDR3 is CASSRGQGITDTQYF. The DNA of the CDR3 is TGTGCCAGCAGCAGGGGACAGGGAATCACAGATACGCAGTATTTT.